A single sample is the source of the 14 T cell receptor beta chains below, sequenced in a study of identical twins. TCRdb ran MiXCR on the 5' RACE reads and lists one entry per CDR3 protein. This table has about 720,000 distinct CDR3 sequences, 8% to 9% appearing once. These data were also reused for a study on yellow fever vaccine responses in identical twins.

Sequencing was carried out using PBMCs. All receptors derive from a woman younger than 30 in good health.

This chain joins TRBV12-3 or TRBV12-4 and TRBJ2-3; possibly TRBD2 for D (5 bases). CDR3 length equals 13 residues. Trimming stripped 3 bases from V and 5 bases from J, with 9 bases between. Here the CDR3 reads CASSFSAGDTQYF. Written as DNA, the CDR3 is TGTGCCAGCAGTTTTTCGGCGGGAGATACGCAGTATTTT.

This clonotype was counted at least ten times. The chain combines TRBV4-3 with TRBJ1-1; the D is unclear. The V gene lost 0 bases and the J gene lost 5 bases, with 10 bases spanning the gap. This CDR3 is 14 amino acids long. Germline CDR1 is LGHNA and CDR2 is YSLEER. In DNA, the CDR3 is TGCGCCAGCAGCCAAGATCGGGATTGGACTGAAGCTTTCTTT. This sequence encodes CASSQDRDWTEAFF.

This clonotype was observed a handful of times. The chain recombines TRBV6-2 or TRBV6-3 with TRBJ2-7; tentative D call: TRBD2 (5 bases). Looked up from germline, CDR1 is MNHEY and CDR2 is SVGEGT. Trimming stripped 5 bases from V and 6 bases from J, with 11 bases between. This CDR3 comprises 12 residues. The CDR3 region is CASSPSSIEQYF. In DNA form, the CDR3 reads TGTGCCAGCAGTCCGTCTAGCATCGAGCAGTACTTC.

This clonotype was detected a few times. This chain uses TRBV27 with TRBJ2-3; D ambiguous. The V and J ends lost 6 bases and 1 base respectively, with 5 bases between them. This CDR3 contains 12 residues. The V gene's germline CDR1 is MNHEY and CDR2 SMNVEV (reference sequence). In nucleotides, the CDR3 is TGTGCCAGCAGATACGGCACAGATACGCAGTATTTT. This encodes CASRYGTDTQYF.

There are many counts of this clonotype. CDR3 nucleotide sequence: TGTGCCAGCAGCTTTCTGCGGACAGGGGGAGAAGAGACCCAGTACTTC. Its protein product is CASSFLRTGGEETQYF. The chain links TRBV7-6 to TRBJ2-5; 10 bases are shared with TRBD1. V trimming: 3 bases; J trimming: 3 bases; junction bases outside the gene matches: 7. The CDR3 totals 16 residues. Germline V CDR1 and CDR2: SGHVS, FNYEAQ.

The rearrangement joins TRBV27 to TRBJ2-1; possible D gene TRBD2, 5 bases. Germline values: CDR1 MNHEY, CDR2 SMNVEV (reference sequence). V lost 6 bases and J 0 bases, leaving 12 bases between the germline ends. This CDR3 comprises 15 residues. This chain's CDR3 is CASRGSAHSYNEQFF. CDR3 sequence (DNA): TGTGCCAGCAGAGGGAGCGCTCACTCCTACAATGAGCAGTTCTTC.

The DNA of the CDR3 is TGTGCCAGCAGCTCCAGGGAACCAAGGAACACTGAAGCTTTCTTT. It specifies CASSSREPRNTEAFF. This sequence joins TRBV7-8 and TRBJ1-1; TRBD1 is a possible D gene (5 bases). Germline-derived CDR1 and CDR2 are SGHVS and FQNEAQ. The CDR3 is made up of 15 amino acids. Trimming stripped 4 bases from V and 1 base from J, with 13 bases between.

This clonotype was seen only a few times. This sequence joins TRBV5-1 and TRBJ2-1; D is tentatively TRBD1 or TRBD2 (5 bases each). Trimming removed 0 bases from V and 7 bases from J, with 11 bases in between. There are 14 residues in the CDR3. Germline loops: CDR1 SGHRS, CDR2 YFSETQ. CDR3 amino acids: CASSLGDQRNEQFF. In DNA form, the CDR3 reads TGCGCCAGCAGCTTGGGGGACCAAAGGAATGAGCAGTTCTTC.

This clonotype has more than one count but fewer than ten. The CDR3 DNA is TGTGCCAGCAGCACCCGACTAGCGGGTTCCTACGAGCAGTACTTC. This sequence encodes CASSTRLAGSYEQYF. The genes are TRBV11-1 and TRBJ2-7; 10 nucleotides agree with TRBD2. The CDR3 is 15 amino acids. Germline V gene lookup returns CDR1 SGHAT and CDR2 FQDESV (reference sequence). The V gene end was trimmed by 5 bases and the J gene end by 1 base; junction bases not matched to a gene: 5.

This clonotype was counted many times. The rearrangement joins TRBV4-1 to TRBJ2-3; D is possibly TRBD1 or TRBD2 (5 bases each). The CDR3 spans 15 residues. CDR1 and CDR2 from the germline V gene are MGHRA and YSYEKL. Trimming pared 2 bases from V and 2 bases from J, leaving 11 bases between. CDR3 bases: TGCGCCAGCAGCCAATGGGGGTCTATCACAGATACGCAGTATTTT. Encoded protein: CASSQWGSITDTQYF.

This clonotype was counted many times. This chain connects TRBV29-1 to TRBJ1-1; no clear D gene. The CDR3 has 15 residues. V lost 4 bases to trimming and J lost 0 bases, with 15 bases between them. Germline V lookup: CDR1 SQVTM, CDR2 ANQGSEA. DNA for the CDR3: TGCAGCGTTGTATCCTCGGGTCGTTTGAACACTGAAGCTTTCTTT. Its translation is CSVVSSGRLNTEAFF.

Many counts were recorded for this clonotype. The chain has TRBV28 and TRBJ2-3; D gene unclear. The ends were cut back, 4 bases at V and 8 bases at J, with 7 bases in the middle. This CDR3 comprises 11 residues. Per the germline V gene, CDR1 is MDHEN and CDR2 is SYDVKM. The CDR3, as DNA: TGTGCCAGCAGTTGGGGTATTACGCAGTATTTT. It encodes CASSWGITQYF.

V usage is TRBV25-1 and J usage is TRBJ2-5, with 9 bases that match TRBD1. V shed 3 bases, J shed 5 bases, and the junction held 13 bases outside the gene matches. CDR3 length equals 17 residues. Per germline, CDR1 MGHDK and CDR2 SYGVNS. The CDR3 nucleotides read TGTGCCAGCAGTGAGGGACCGGGAGCCGGACAGGGGGAGACCCAGTACTTC. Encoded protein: CASSEGPGAGQGETQYF.

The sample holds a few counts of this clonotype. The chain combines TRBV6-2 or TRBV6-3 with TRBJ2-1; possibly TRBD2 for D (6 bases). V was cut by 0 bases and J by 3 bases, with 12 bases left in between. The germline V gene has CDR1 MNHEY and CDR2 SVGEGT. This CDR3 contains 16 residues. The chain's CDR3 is CASSYSASEYYNEQFF. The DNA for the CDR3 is TGTGCCAGCAGTTACTCAGCTAGCGAGTACTACAATGAGCAGTTCTTC.